Given below is one TCR beta chain in context. The CDR3 is made up of 11 amino acids. The V gene's germline CDR1 is GTSNPN and CDR2 SVGIG (reference sequence). Trimming removed 6 bases at V and 8 bases at J, with 13 bases between. The PCR had 60 Vbeta and 13 Jbeta primers. Assay: immunoSEQ multiplex PCR; the TCRdb copy retains only in-frame clones and omits some. This table holds under 200,000 clones, over 65% found once. This sample stems from a study of cytomegalovirus exposure and HLA in healthy donors. Among the donors, all were healthy bone marrow donors. The sequenced sample was PBMCs. This receptor was taken from a female donor in good health and CMV-seronegative. The genes are TRBV30 and TRBJ1-1; a possible D gene is TRBD1 (6 bases). The chain's CDR3 is CACDRSAEAFF. The CDR3 DNA reads TGTGCCTGCGACAGGTCCGCGGAAGCTTTCTTT.